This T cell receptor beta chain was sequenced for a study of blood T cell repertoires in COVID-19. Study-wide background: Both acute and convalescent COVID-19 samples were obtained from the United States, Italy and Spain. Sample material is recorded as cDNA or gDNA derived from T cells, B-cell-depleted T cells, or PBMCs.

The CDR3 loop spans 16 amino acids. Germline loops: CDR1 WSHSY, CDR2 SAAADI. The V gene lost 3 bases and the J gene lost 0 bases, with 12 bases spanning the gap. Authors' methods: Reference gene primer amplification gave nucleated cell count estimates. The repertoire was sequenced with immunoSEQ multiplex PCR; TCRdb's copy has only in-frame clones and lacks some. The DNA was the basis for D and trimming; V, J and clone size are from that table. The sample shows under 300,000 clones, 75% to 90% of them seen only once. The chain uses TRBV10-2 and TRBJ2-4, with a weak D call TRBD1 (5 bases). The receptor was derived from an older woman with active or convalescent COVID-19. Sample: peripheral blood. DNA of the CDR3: TGCGCCAGCAGTGACGAGGCAGGGATAGCCAAAAACATTCAGTACTTC. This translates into CASSDEAGIAKNIQYF.